One and the same sample provided the 21 T cell receptor beta chains below, sequenced in a study of blood T cell repertoires in COVID-19. Measured with immunoSEQ multiplex PCR; TCRdb has only the in-frame clones, and not every one. Of around 140,000 clones listed, 81% are singletons. The sample taken for sequencing was peripheral blood. Receptors originate from a human donor in a cohort sampled during active COVID-19.

This clone was picked up a small number of times. The chain links TRBV5-1 to TRBJ2-1, with 9 bases fitting TRBD2. The ends lost 4 bases at V and 1 base at J; junction bases unmatched: 3. CDR1 SGHRS and CDR2 YFSETQ come from the germline V gene. This CDR3 comprises 15 residues. Written as DNA, the CDR3 is TGCGCCAGCAGCCGTAGCGGGAGTTCCTACAATGAGCAGTTCTTC. Its protein is CASSRSGSSYNEQFF.

The CDR3 sequence is CASVGTTEQYF. The CDR3 DNA follows: TGTGCCAGCGTTGGCACTACCGAGCAGTACTTC. The rearrangement links TRBV28 to TRBJ2-7, with unresolved D. The CDR3 has 11 residues. V lost 8 bases and J lost 6, with 11 bases in between. The V gene's germline CDR1 is MDHEN and CDR2 SYDVKM.

The chain employs TRBV9 and TRBJ1-2; D may be TRBD1 (5 bases). Trimming removed 3 bases from V and 0 bases from J, with 12 bases in between. Germline CDR1 is SGDLS and CDR2 is YYNGEE. The CDR3 sequence is 15 residues long. The CDR3 nucleotides are TGTGCCAGCAGCGACCCCCAGGGCTCTAACTATGGCTACACCTTC. Translating it yields CASSDPQGSNYGYTF.

V and J are TRBV4-2 and TRBJ1-5, with 7 bases aligning to TRBD1. V lost 0 bases to trimming and J lost 7 bases; unmatched junction nucleotides: 9. The CDR3 loop spans 16 amino acids. Per the germline V gene, CDR1 is LGHNA and CDR2 is YNFKEQ. The CDR3 nucleotides are TGTGCCAGCAGCCAAGAGGCTGGCAGGGGGTCCCAGCCCCAGCATTTT. The encoded protein is CASSQEAGRGSQPQHF.

The CDR3 DNA reads TGTGCCAGCAGCTTAGGCCCTATCTACGAGCAGTACTTC. Its translation is CASSLGPIYEQYF. V usage is TRBV7-2 and J usage is TRBJ2-7; D remains unclear. CDR3 length: 13 amino acids. V shed 1 base and J shed 3 bases, with 7 bases lying between them. Looked up from germline, CDR1 is SGHTA and CDR2 is FQGNSA.

The count of this clone is one. The chain is built from TRBV6-5 and TRBJ2-7; 8 bases align to TRBD1. V was pared by 5 bases and J by 1 base, with 7 bases of the junction left unmatched. CDR3 size: 15 residues. Germline assignment: CDR1 MNHEY and CDR2 SVGAGI. The chain's CDR3 is CASSRDRYNSYEQYF. The CDR3 bases are TGTGCCAGCAGTAGGGACAGGTATAATTCCTACGAGCAGTACTTC.

The V call is TRBV4-1, the J call TRBJ1-2, with D perhaps TRBD1 (6 bases). Trimming left V 2 bases short and J 6 bases short, with 16 bases between. The CDR3 extends over 15 amino acids. The germline CDR1 and CDR2 sequences are MGHRA and YSYEKL. In nucleotides, the CDR3 is TGCGCCAGCAGCCAATCACACAGGGTTTCGGATGGCTACACCTTC. Translation: CASSQSHRVSDGYTF.

This sequence joins TRBV19 and TRBJ1-1; 9 nucleotides match TRBD1. This CDR3 has 15 amino acids. Per the germline V gene, CDR1 is LNHDA and CDR2 is SQIVND (reference sequence). V trimming: 4 bases; J trimming: 1 base; junction bases outside the gene matches: 4. In DNA form, the CDR3 reads TGTGCCAGTAGTACCTGGGGACAGGGGAACACTGAAGCTTTCTTT. The encoded protein is CASSTWGQGNTEAFF.

The rearrangement links TRBV4-1 to TRBJ2-7; 10 bases align to TRBD1. Germline CDR1 is MGHRA and CDR2 is YSYEKL. This CDR3 is built from 18 residues. V dropped 0 bases and J dropped 3; count of bases not matched to a gene: 11. The CDR3 DNA reads TGCGCCAGCAGCCAAGACCACCACCCGGGACAGGGGAGCTACGAGCAGTACTTC. It encodes CASSQDHHPGQGSYEQYF.

This clone is a singleton in its sample. The V and J genes are TRBV9 and TRBJ2-3; D ambiguous. Trimming removed 0 bases from V and 0 bases from J, with 11 bases in between. The CDR3 is 16 residues long. The germline V gene encodes CDR1 SGDLS and CDR2 YYNGEE. Written as DNA, the CDR3 is TGTGCCAGCAGCGTAGGAGGCAGAAGAAGCACAGATACGCAGTATTTT. It translates to CASSVGGRRSTDTQYF.

Only one count was recorded for this clone. J is TRBJ1-5 and V is TRBV28, with TRBD1 matching 8 bases. Per germline, CDR1 MDHEN and CDR2 SYDVKM. With V trimmed by 2 bases and J by 0 bases, 6 bases remained unmatched. This CDR3 is built from 17 residues. DNA of the CDR3: TGTGCCAGCAGTTTAGTACAGGGGGGGAATAGCAATCAGCCCCAGCATTTT. Its translation: CASSLVQGGNSNQPQHF.

The chain uses TRBV11-2 and TRBJ1-5; 8 nucleotides agree with TRBD1. Trimming at V came to 5 bases and at J to 8 bases, leaving 5 bases not matched to a gene. CDR1 is SGHAT, CDR2 FQNNGV, per germline. The CDR3 sequence is 13 residues long. The CDR3 spells CASSPTGVEPQHF. CDR3 coding DNA: TGTGCCAGCAGCCCGACAGGGGTGGAGCCCCAGCATTTT.

V and J are TRBV19 and TRBJ2-3; D remains ambiguous. Germline V gene data show CDR1 as LNHDA and CDR2 as SQIVND (reference sequence). CDR3 length: 14 amino acids. The V gene lost 2 bases and the J gene lost 5 bases, with 11 bases spanning the gap. CDR3 sequence reads: CASSILGQQDTQYF. The CDR3 nucleotides are TGTGCCAGTAGTATATTGGGCCAGCAAGATACGCAGTATTTT.

The chain couples TRBV29-1 to TRBJ1-4, with unresolved D. Germline assignment: CDR1 SQVTM and CDR2 ANQGSEA. Trimming took 4 bases from V and 2 from J, leaving 8 bases between them. The CDR3 runs 13 residues. CDR3 protein: CSVARTTNEKLFF. The CDR3 nucleotides read TGCAGCGTTGCAAGGACTACTAATGAAAAACTGTTTTTT. The whole variable domain, remainder taken from reference TRBV29-1 and TRBJ1-4, is SAVISQKPSRDICQRGTSLTIQCQVDSQVTMMFWYRQQPGQSLTLIATANQGSEATYESGFVIDKFPISRPNLTFSTLTVSNMSPEDSSIYLCSVARTTNEKLFFGSGTQLSVL.

This chain uses TRBV7-2 with TRBJ1-1; TRBD1 agrees at 9 bases. The germline V gene has CDR1 SGHTA and CDR2 FQGNSA. This CDR3 comprises 15 residues. J lost 4 bases, V lost 0 bases, and 3 bases had no gene match. CDR3 DNA: TGTGCCAGCAGCTTAGCCAGGGACAGGGCCACTGAAGCTTTCTTT. Its translation is CASSLARDRATEAFF.

This clone was seen just once. The V gene is TRBV7-8, the J gene TRBJ2-2; 9 bases fit TRBD2. The CDR3 runs to 16 residues. The J segment lost 2 bases and the V segment lost 1 base, leaving 2 bases of the junction unmatched. Per the germline V gene, CDR1 is SGHVS and CDR2 is FQNEAQ. The CDR3 is CASSLGLAVNTGELFF. The CDR3 DNA reads as TGTGCCAGCAGCTTAGGACTAGCGGTTAACACCGGGGAGCTGTTTTTT. The whole variable domain, filled in from reference TRBV7-8 and TRBJ2-2, reads GAGVSQSPRYKVAKRGQDVALRCDPISGHVSLFWYQQALGQGPEFLTYFQNEAQLDKSGLPSDRFFAERPEGSVSTLKIQRTQQEDSAVYLCASSLGLAVNTGELFFGEGSRLTVL.

This chain uses TRBV6-6 with TRBJ2-7; 7 nucleotides align to TRBD2. Germline V gene lookup returns CDR1 MNHNY and CDR2 SVGAGI (reference sequence). The CDR3 contains 15 residues. The J segment lost 5 bases and the V segment lost 5 bases, leaving 12 bases of the junction unmatched. DNA of the CDR3: TGTGCCAGCAGTCTAGGACTAGGAGCTTACCACGAGCAGTACTTC. It yields the protein CASSLGLGAYHEQYF.

This chain connects TRBV28 to TRBJ1-5, with TRBD1 as a possible D gene (5 bases). This CDR3 region has 14 residues. Per germline, CDR1 MDHEN and CDR2 SYDVKM. Trimming left V 6 bases short and J 9 bases short, with 18 bases between. The CDR3 DNA follows: TGTGCCAGCAGCTCAACAGGCTCTTTAAGGCCCCAGCATTTT. Amino acid sequence: CASSSTGSLRPQHF.

The rearrangement joins TRBV21-1 to TRBJ2-2; the D call TRBD2 from the table was never checked on the DNA. TRBV21-1 constitutes a pseudogene. The CDR3 is 16 residues long. In DNA, the CDR3 is TGTGCCAGCAGCACTTGGACTAAACGAAACACCGGGGAGCTGTTTTTT. This codes for CASSTWTKRNTGELFF.

This clone occurred once. The CDR3 spells CASSARSYGYTF. CDR3 nucleotide sequence: TGTGCCAGCAGTGCGAGGTCATATGGCTACACCTTC. The chain combines TRBV2 with TRBJ1-2; D is uncertain. V was trimmed by 4 bases and J by 5 bases, leaving 8 bases between them. The CDR3 length is 12 residues. Germline CDR1 is SNHLY and CDR2 is FYNNEI.

This clone turned up a few times. Other nucleotide sequences from this sample produce the same CDR3. V gene TRBV5-1 combines with J gene TRBJ1-1; D not resolved. V gave up 0 bases and J gave up 1 base, with 4 bases separating them. The CDR3 is 13 amino acids. Germline lookup yields CDR1 SGHRS and CDR2 YFSETQ. For the CDR3, the DNA is TGCGCCAGCAGCTTGGCGGGGAACACTGAAGCTTTCTTT. Its translation is CASSLAGNTEAFF.